What follows are 32 T cell receptor beta chains derived from one specimen sequenced in a study of OX40 agonist ivuxolimab in advanced cancers. Repertoires were generated with immunoSEQ multiplex PCR, while TCRdb's copy carries only in-frame clones and drops some. The table lists 66,000 or so clones, approximately 90% of them singletons, with around 2% in the top ten. Source: CD4+ or CD8+ T cells sorted from blood, taken in a trial of the OX40 agonist ivuxolimab. The receptors originated from an adult with an advanced solid tumor such as melanoma, head and neck, liver or kidney cancer.

Here the CDR3 reads CASSQDSSIGGYTF. The CDR3 DNA reads as TGCGCCAGCAGCCAAGACAGCTCTATTGGTGGCTACACCTTC. The chain employs TRBV4-3 and TRBJ1-2; no clear D gene. CDR3 size: 14 residues. V was trimmed by 0 bases and J by 7 bases, leaving 12 bases between them. The V gene's germline CDR1 is LGHNA and CDR2 YSLEER.

The rearrangement uses TRBV27 and TRBJ2-5; possible D gene TRBD1, 5 bases. Deletions cut 4 bases from V and 5 bases from J, with 20 bases between. Per the germline V gene, CDR1 is MNHEY and CDR2 is SMNVEV (reference sequence). The CDR3 spans 16 residues. For the CDR3, the DNA is TGTGCCAGCAGTTCGTTACGTAAAGGGGTTCTGGAGACCCAGTACTTC. It yields the protein CASSSLRKGVLETQYF.

This clone appeared a single time. The J gene is TRBJ1-5, the V gene TRBV5-8; 10 bases fit TRBD1. The V and J ends lost 4 bases and 1 base, in that order; junction bases with no gene match: 5. The germline gives CDR1 SGHTS, CDR2 YDEGEE. There are 16 residues in the CDR3. In nucleotides, the CDR3 is TGTGCCAGCAGCACGGACAGGGGGATGAGCAATCAGCCCCAGCATTTT. Translation: CASSTDRGMSNQPQHF.

Here the CDR3 reads CASAPTHPVDTIYF. The CDR3 bases are TGTGCCAGCGCACCAACCCACCCTGTCGACACCATATATTTT. The chain uses TRBV6-5 and TRBJ1-3; D ambiguous. V lost 8 bases and J 8 bases, leaving 19 bases between the germline ends. The germline CDR1 and CDR2 sequences are MNHEY and SVGAGI. There are 14 residues in the CDR3.

This chain links TRBV7-9 with TRBJ1-4, with TRBD1 matching over 11 bases. CDR3 length: 17 amino acids. The V gene end was trimmed by 4 bases and the J gene end by 10 bases; junction bases not matched to a gene: 14. Per the germline V gene, CDR1 is SEHNR and CDR2 is FQNEAQ (reference sequence). CDR3 residues: CASSSPVPGTGGLKLFF. In nucleotides, the CDR3 is TGTGCCAGCAGCTCCCCAGTGCCAGGGACAGGGGGTTTAAAACTGTTTTTT.

V usage is TRBV11-2 and J usage is TRBJ1-5, with 9 bases fitting TRBD1. From germline, CDR1 is SGHAT and CDR2 FQNNGV. CDR3 length: 17 amino acids. The V segment lost 5 bases and the J segment 3 bases; nucleotides outside the gene matches: 11. CDR3 protein: CASSLPGQGRFNQPQHF. CDR3 DNA sequence: TGTGCCAGCAGCCTCCCGGGACAGGGTCGATTCAATCAGCCCCAGCATTTT.

This chain uses TRBV5-1 with TRBJ2-3, with TRBD1 matching over 8 bases. The CDR3 consists of 19 residues. J was trimmed by 4 bases and V by 0 bases; bases with no gene match: 16. Germline CDR1 SGHRS, CDR2 YFSETQ. DNA for the CDR3: TGCGCCAGCAGCTTGGGGCAGGGGGCGATCAGTGTTCACCCAGATACGCAGTATTTT. This encodes CASSLGQGAISVHPDTQYF.

This chain links TRBV6-1 with TRBJ2-7; 7 nucleotides align to TRBD1. Germline V gene sequence: CDR1 MNHNS, CDR2 SASEGT. CDR3 length equals 16 residues. The junction had 8 bases not matched to a gene; V was cut back by 3 bases and J by 0 bases. CDR3 sequence (DNA): TGTGCCAGCAGTGAGCCTCGAGGGGGCTCCTCCTACGAGCAGTACTTC. Protein sequence: CASSEPRGGSSYEQYF.

The chain carries TRBV4-3 and TRBJ2-2; possibly TRBD1 for D (6 bases). This CDR3 has 17 residues. Trimming left V 2 bases short and J 4 bases short, with 17 bases between. The germline V gene has CDR1 LGHNA and CDR2 YSLEER. The CDR3 bases are TGCGCCAGCAGCCAACCACCTCAGGGGTCAATCACCGGGGAGCTGTTTTTT. This codes for CASSQPPQGSITGELFF.

The V and J genes are TRBV11-3 and TRBJ1-1; D is ambiguous. The CDR3 sequence is 14 residues long. CDR1 and CDR2 from the germline V gene are SGHNT and YENEEA. Trimming left V 4 bases short and J 3 bases short, with 12 bases between. The CDR3 protein is CASSWKLGDTEAFF. CDR3 bases: TGTGCCAGCAGCTGGAAATTGGGAGACACTGAAGCTTTCTTT.

There are a few counts of this clone. This rearrangement joins TRBV5-1 to TRBJ2-1; 11 bases are shared with TRBD2. The CDR3 length is 15 residues. Per the germline V gene, CDR1 is SGHRS and CDR2 is YFSETQ. Trimming cost V 4 bases and J 4 bases; bases outside gene matches: 4. The CDR3 sequence: CASSPGTSGYNEQFF. The CDR3, as DNA: TGCGCCAGCAGCCCCGGGACTAGCGGTTACAATGAGCAGTTCTTC.

This chain links TRBV28 with TRBJ1-5; D perhaps matches TRBD1 (5 bases). Trimming cost V 3 bases and J 7 bases, with 13 bases left between them. The germline V gene encodes CDR1 MDHEN and CDR2 SYDVKM. There are 14 residues in the CDR3. CDR3: CASSFKGRWQPQHF. The CDR3 region has the DNA TGTGCCAGCAGTTTTAAGGGGAGATGGCAGCCCCAGCATTTT.

The chain employs TRBV2 and TRBJ2-5, with unresolved D. This CDR3 is 15 amino acids long. V was cut by 2 bases and J by 2 bases, with 12 bases left in between. Germline CDR1 and CDR2: SNHLY and FYNNEI. CDR3 protein: CASSERSRSQETQYF. The CDR3 DNA sequence: TGTGCCAGCAGTGAAAGGTCGCGGTCACAAGAGACCCAGTACTTC.

CDR3 in amino acids: CASSLDSSGNTIYF. The CDR3 DNA sequence: TGTGCCAGCAGCTTGGACAGCTCTGGAAACACCATATATTTT. The chain employs TRBV6-6 and TRBJ1-3; possibly TRBD1 for D (6 bases). Trimming left V 6 bases short and J 0 bases short, with 9 bases between. There are 14 residues in the CDR3. Germline lookup yields CDR1 MNHNY and CDR2 SVGAGI (reference sequence).

The chain has TRBV14 and TRBJ1-1; possible D gene TRBD1, 5 bases. Trimming took 0 bases from V and 4 from J, leaving 15 bases between them. The CDR3 consists of 16 residues. Germline V gives CDR1 SGHDN, CDR2 FVKESK. The CDR3 nucleotides are TGTGCCAGCAGCCAAGATATGGGGCAGGGCAGCACTGAAGCTTTCTTT. It specifies CASSQDMGQGSTEAFF.

The chain recombines TRBV11-2 with TRBJ1-3; TRBD1 is a possible D gene (5 bases). Germline V gives CDR1 SGHAT, CDR2 FQNNGV. CDR3 size: 14 residues. The V gene lost 2 bases and the J gene lost 3 bases, with 8 bases spanning the gap. The CDR3 here is CASSLSGSGNTIYF. In DNA form, the CDR3 reads TGTGCCAGCAGCTTATCAGGGAGTGGAAACACCATATATTTT.

The CDR3 DNA reads TGTGCCAGCAGCGCCGGGGGCAGGAACACTGAAGCTTTCTTT. Translated: CASSAGGRNTEAFF. This rearrangement joins TRBV2 to TRBJ1-1, with D tentatively TRBD1 (6 bases). Deletions cut 6 bases from V and 1 base from J, with 12 bases between. This CDR3 spans 14 amino acids. In germline, CDR1 is SNHLY, CDR2 FYNNEI.

The chain employs TRBV11-2 and TRBJ2-1; the D is unclear. The CDR3 totals 13 residues. The V end was cut by 5 bases, the J end by 7 bases, with 12 bases between. Germline CDR1 SGHAT, CDR2 FQNNGV. The chain's CDR3 is CASSPENFNEQFF. The CDR3 DNA is TGTGCCAGCAGCCCTGAAAATTTTAATGAGCAGTTCTTC.

The J gene is TRBJ2-7, the V gene TRBV2; TRBD1 matches 9 bases. The germline V gene encodes CDR1 SNHLY and CDR2 FYNNEI. There are 13 residues in the CDR3. With V trimmed by 7 bases and J by 6 bases, 7 bases remained unmatched. CDR3 loop: CASKGTGLTEQYF. Written as DNA, the CDR3 is TGTGCCAGCAAGGGGACAGGGCTAACCGAGCAGTACTTC.

V gene TRBV9 combines with J gene TRBJ2-7, with a weak D call TRBD1 (5 bases). The V gene lost 3 bases and the J gene lost 8 bases, with 12 bases spanning the gap. The CDR3 runs to 12 residues. Per the germline V gene, CDR1 is SGDLS and CDR2 is YYNGEE. The chain's CDR3 is CASSESTEKQYF. The CDR3 nucleotides read TGTGCCAGCAGCGAGTCGACAGAAAAGCAGTACTTC.

This sequence joins TRBV11-2 and TRBJ2-1, with 7 bases lining up with TRBD1. With V trimmed by 6 bases and J by 4 bases, 3 bases remained unmatched. This CDR3 has 13 amino acids. From germline, CDR1 is SGHAT and CDR2 FQNNGV. In DNA form, the CDR3 reads TGTGCCAGCAGATCGGACAGGTACAATGAGCAGTTCTTC. Translating it yields CASRSDRYNEQFF.

This chain uses TRBV20-1 with TRBJ2-1; D remains ambiguous. The V gene's germline CDR1 is DFQATT and CDR2 SNEGSKA (reference sequence). CDR3 length: 11 amino acids. Trimming took 6 bases from V and 0 from J, leaving 3 bases between them. In nucleotides, the CDR3 is TGCAGTGCCAGCTCCTACAATGAGCAGTTCTTC. Its translation: CSASSYNEQFF.

The rearrangement joins TRBV15 to TRBJ1-3; TRBD1 is a possible D gene (5 bases). Germline V gene sequence: CDR1 LNHNV, CDR2 YYDKDF (reference sequence). The CDR3 runs to 16 residues. The ends were cut back, 0 bases at V and 3 bases at J, with 12 bases in the middle. The CDR3 DNA follows: TGTGCCACCAGCAGAGATAATTCCCAGGGTGGAAACACCATATATTTT. Protein sequence: CATSRDNSQGGNTIYF.

The chain carries TRBV6-6 and TRBJ2-5; 7 bases are shared with TRBD1. In germline, CDR1 is MNHNY, CDR2 SVGAGI (reference sequence). The CDR3 covers 14 residues. J gave up 5 bases and V 6 bases, and 9 bases lay outside the gene matches. CDR3 nucleotides: TGTGCCAGCAGACGGGACGGGACAGTTGAGACCCAGTACTTC. Translation: CASRRDGTVETQYF.

The CDR3 spells CASRRQGSSYEQYF. The CDR3 DNA is TGTGCCAGCCGGCGACAGGGGAGCTCCTACGAGCAGTACTTC. This chain joins TRBV2 and TRBJ2-7, with 8 nucleotides matching TRBD1. The junction had 6 bases not matched to a gene; V was cut back by 8 bases and J by 0 bases. The CDR3 runs 14 residues. Germline loops: CDR1 SNHLY, CDR2 FYNNEI.

This clone was seen just once. The germline gene is not matched at one end of the junction; a read error may be the cause. The chain is built from TRBV7-7 and TRBJ2-5, with D uncertain. Germline V gives CDR1 SSHAT, CDR2 FNYEAQ (reference sequence). The CDR3 contains 15 residues. The CDR3 sequence is CASSESLEYQETQYF. CDR3 DNA sequence: TGTGCTAGCAGCGAAAGCCTAGAGTACCAAGAGACCCAGTACTTC. The full variable domain, in which reference TRBV7-7 and TRBJ2-5 provide the parts outside the CDR3, is GAGVSQSPRYKVTKRGQDVTLRCDPISSHATLYWYQQALGQGPEFLTYFNYEAQPDKSGLPSDRFSAERPEGSISTLTIQRTEQRDSAMYRCASSESLEYQETQYFGPGTRLLVL.

V and J are TRBV28 and TRBJ2-1, with 8 bases identical to TRBD2. The V gene end was trimmed by 6 bases and the J gene end by 8 bases; junction bases not matched to a gene: 15. CDR3 length: 16 amino acids. CDR1 MDHEN and CDR2 SYDVKM come from the germline V gene. The CDR3 coding sequence is TGTGCCAGCAGCGGTCGGGTCCAGCGGGGGAGGGATGAGCAGTTCTTC. Protein sequence: CASSGRVQRGRDEQFF.

The chain is built from TRBV6-5 and TRBJ2-7; D is possibly TRBD2 (6 bases). The CDR3 has 15 amino acids. V was pared by 5 bases and J by 2 bases, with 16 bases between. From germline, CDR1 is MNHEY and CDR2 SVGAGI. In DNA, the CDR3 is TGTGCCAGCAGTACTCTTAGCGGTAAACCCTACGAGCAGTACTTC. This translates into CASSTLSGKPYEQYF.

V and J are TRBV6-6 and TRBJ1-3, with 10 nucleotides matching TRBD1. In germline, CDR1 is MNHNY, CDR2 SVGAGI (reference sequence). The CDR3 is made up of 16 amino acids. V was clipped by 6 bases and J by 4 bases; unmatched bases: 9. The CDR3 protein is CASSTVGTGEGNTIYF. The CDR3 nucleotides are TGTGCCAGCAGCACGGTCGGGACAGGGGAGGGAAACACCATATATTTT.

This rearrangement joins TRBV6-5 to TRBJ1-1; weak D call: TRBD1 (6 bases). The CDR3 consists of 15 residues. Looked up from germline, CDR1 is MNHEY and CDR2 is SVGAGI. V was trimmed by 4 bases and J by 0 bases, leaving 12 bases between them. The CDR3 DNA reads TGTGCCAGCAGTTCCAGACAGGTTCTGAACACTGAAGCTTTCTTT. It codes for CASSSRQVLNTEAFF.

J is TRBJ2-2 and V is TRBV5-1, with 8 bases aligning to TRBD1. This CDR3 contains 15 residues. With 3 bases clipped from V and 1 base from J, the junction kept 2 bases outside the gene matches. Per germline, CDR1 SGHRS and CDR2 YFSETQ. This CDR3 is CASSSGTGNTGELFF. CDR3 DNA sequence: TGCGCCAGCAGCTCAGGGACAGGGAACACCGGGGAGCTGTTTTTT.

The V call is TRBV9, the J call TRBJ2-3; the match to TRBD1 covers 8 bases. Trimming removed 2 bases from V and 4 bases from J; junction bases left unmatched: 15. The V gene's germline CDR1 is SGDLS and CDR2 YYNGEE. The CDR3 spans 18 residues. The CDR3 sequence: CASSVISGGPRYPDTQYF. The CDR3 nucleotides are TGTGCCAGCAGCGTCATATCAGGGGGCCCGAGGTACCCAGATACGCAGTATTTT.